This T cell receptor beta chain was found in a study of T cell changes during pregnancy in multiple sclerosis. Germline assignment: CDR1 MDHEN and CDR2 SYDVKM. The CDR3 length is 19 residues. V dropped 6 bases and J dropped 0; count of bases not matched to a gene: 17. The method was immunoSEQ multiplex PCR; TCRdb's version includes in-frame clones alone and lacks a portion of them. Counted here are some 64,000 clones, around 90% occurring once; the ten biggest clones make up roughly 2.1%. The sequencing used peripheral blood, collected in the first trimester of pregnancy. The source is a female donor with multiple sclerosis, enrolled in a pregnancy study. The J gene is TRBJ1-1, the V gene TRBV28; 9 bases agree with TRBD1. As DNA, the CDR3 is TGTGCCAGCAGCTCAGTTCCCCGACCGGGACAGGGTTTGAACACTGAAGCTTTCTTT. This sequence encodes CASSSVPRPGQGLNTEAFF.